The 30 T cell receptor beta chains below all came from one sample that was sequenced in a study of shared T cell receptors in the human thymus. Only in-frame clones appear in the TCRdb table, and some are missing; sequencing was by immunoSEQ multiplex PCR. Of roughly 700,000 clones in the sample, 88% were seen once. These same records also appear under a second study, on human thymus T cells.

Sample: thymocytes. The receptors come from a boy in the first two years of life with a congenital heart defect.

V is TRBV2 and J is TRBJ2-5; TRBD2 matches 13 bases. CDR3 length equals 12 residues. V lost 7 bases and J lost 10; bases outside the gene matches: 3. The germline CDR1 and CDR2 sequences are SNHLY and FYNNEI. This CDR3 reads CASTGLAGDQYF. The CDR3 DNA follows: TGTGCCAGCACCGGACTAGCGGGAGACCAGTACTTC.

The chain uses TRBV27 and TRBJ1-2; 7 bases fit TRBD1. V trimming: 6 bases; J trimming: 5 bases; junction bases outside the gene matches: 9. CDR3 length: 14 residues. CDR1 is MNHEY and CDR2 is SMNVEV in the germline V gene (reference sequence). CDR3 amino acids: CASSRRFRGYGYTF. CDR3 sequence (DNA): TGTGCCAGCAGCCGCCGTTTCAGGGGGTATGGCTACACCTTC.

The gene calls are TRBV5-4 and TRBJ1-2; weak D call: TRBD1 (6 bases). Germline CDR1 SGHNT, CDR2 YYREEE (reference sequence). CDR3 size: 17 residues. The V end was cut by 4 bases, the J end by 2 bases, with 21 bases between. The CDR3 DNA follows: TGTGCCAGCAGCCCCGCCCCCGGGACACCCGGGAACTATGGCTACACCTTC. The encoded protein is CASSPAPGTPGNYGYTF. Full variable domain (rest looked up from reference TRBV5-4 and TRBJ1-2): ETGVTQSPTHLIKTRGQQVTLRCSSQSGHNTVSWYQQALGQGPQFIFQYYREEENGRGNFPPRFSGLQFPNYSSELNVNALELDDSALYLCASSPAPGTPGNYGYTFGSGTRLTVV.

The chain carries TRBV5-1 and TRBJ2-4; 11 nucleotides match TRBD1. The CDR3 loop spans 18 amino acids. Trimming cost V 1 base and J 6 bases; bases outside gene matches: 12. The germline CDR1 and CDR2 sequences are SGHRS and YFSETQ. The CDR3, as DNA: TGCGCCAGCAGCTTGAGTCCGGACAGGGGGCCCCCTCCAAACATTCAGTACTTC. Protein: CASSLSPDRGPPPNIQYF.

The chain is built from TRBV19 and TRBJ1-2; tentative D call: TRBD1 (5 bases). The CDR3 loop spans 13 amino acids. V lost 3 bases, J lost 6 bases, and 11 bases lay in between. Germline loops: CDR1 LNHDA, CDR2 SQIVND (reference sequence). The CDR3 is CASSMRRDHGYTF. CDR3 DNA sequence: TGTGCCAGTAGTATGCGCAGGGATCATGGCTACACCTTC.

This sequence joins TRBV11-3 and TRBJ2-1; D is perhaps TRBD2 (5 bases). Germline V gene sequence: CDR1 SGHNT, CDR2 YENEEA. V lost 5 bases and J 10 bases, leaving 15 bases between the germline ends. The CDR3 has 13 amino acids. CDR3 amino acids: CASSPGLRNEQFF. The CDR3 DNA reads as TGTGCCAGCAGCCCCGGACTGCGCAACGAGCAGTTCTTC.

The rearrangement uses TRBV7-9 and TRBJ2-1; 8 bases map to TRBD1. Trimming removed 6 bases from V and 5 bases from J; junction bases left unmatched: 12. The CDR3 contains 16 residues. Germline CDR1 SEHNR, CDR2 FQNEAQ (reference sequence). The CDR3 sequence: CASSLTNQGAHNEQFF. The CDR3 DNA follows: TGTGCCAGCAGTTTGACCAACCAGGGGGCCCACAATGAGCAGTTCTTC.

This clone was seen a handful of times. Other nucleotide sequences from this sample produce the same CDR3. DNA for the CDR3: TGTGCCAGCAGTGACTCGGGGGGTAGCTCCTACAATGAGCAGTTCTTC. It encodes CASSDSGGSSYNEQFF. V and J are TRBV6-4 and TRBJ2-1; possible D gene TRBD2, 6 bases. The CDR3 is 16 amino acids. The germline gives CDR1 MRHNA, CDR2 SNTAGT. The V gene lost 0 bases and the J gene lost 0 bases, with 9 bases spanning the gap.

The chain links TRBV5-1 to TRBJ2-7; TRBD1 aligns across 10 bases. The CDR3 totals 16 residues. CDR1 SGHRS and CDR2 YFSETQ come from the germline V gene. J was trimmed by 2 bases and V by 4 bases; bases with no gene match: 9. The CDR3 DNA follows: TGCGCCAGCAGCCTGGCCCGGGACAGGGGACCCTACGAGCAGTACTTC. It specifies CASSLARDRGPYEQYF.

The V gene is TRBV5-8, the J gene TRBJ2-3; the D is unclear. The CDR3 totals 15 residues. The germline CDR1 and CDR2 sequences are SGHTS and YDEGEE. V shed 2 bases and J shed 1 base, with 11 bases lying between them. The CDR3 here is CASSFDDTRTDTQYF. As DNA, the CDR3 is TGTGCCAGCAGCTTCGATGACACCCGCACAGATACGCAGTATTTT.

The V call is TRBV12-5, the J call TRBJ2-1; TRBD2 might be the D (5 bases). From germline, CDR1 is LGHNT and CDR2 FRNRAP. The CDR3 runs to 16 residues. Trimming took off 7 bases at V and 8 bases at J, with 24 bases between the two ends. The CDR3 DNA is TGTGCTAGTGCCTTGCGGGCGCCCGGCGAGGCAGATGAGCAGTTCTTC. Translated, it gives CASALRAPGEADEQFF.

CDR3 nucleotide sequence: TGCGCCAGCAGCCAAAGGACTAGTTTCACCGGGGAGCTGTTTTTT. Translating gives CASSQRTSFTGELFF. This chain joins TRBV4-3 and TRBJ2-2, with TRBD2 identical over 7 bases. Losses at the gene ends were 2 bases for V and 4 bases for J; bases not matched to a gene: 4. Germline CDR1 reads LGHNA; CDR2 reads YSLEER. The CDR3 totals 15 residues.

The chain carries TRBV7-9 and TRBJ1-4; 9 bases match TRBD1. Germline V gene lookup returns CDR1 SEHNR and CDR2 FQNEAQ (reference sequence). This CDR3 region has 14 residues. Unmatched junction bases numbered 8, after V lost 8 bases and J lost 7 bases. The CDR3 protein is CASGRTGASEKLFF. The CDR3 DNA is TGTGCCAGCGGTCGGACAGGGGCAAGTGAAAAACTGTTTTTT.

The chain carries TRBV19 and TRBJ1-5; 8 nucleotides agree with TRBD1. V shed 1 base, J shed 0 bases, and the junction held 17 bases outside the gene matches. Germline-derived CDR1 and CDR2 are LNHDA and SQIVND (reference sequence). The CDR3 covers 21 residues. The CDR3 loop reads CASSIVIGTGIKPYSNQPQHF. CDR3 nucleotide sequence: TGTGCCAGTAGTATAGTGATAGGGACAGGCATAAAGCCCTATAGCAATCAGCCCCAGCATTTT.

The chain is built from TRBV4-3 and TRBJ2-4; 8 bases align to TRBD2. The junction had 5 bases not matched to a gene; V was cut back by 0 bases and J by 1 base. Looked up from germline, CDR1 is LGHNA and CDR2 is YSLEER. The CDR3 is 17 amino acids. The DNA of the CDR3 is TGCGCCAGCAGCCAAGATATAGCGGGATGGGCCAAAAACATTCAGTACTTC. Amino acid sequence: CASSQDIAGWAKNIQYF.

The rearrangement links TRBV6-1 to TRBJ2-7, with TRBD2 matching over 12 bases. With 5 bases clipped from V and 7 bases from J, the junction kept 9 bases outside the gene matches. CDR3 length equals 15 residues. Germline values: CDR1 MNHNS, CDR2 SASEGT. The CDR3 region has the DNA TGTGCCAGCAGTAAGGGGACTAGCGGGTCTTGGGAGCAGTACTTC. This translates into CASSKGTSGSWEQYF.

The CDR3 DNA sequence: TGTGCCAGTAGCCGACCGTGGACGGGAGTGACCTATGGCTACACCTTC. Its protein is CASSRPWTGVTYGYTF. J is TRBJ1-2 and V is TRBV19, with no clear D. The CDR3 loop spans 16 amino acids. The germline V gene has CDR1 LNHDA and CDR2 SQIVND (reference sequence). V was pared by 6 bases and J by 4 bases, with 21 bases between.

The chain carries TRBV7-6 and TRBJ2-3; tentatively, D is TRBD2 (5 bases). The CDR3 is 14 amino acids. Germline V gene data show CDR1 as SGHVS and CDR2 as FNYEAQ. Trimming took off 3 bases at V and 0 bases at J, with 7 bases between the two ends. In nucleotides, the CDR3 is TGTGCCAGCAGCTTTGGGGAGAGCACAGATACGCAGTATTTT. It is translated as CASSFGESTDTQYF.

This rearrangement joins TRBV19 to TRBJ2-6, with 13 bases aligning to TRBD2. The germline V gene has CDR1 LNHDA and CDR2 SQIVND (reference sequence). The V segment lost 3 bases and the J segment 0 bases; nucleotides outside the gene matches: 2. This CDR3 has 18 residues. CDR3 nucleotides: TGTGCCAGTAGTATTACTAGCGGGAGGGGCTCTGGGGCCAACGTCCTGACTTTC. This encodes CASSITSGRGSGANVLTF.

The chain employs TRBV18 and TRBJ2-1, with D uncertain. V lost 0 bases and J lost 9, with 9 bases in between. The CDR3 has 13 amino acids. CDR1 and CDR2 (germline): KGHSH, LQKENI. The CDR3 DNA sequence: TGTGCCAGCTCACCACCACGAGGCGGTGAGCAGTTCTTC. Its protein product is CASSPPRGGEQFF.

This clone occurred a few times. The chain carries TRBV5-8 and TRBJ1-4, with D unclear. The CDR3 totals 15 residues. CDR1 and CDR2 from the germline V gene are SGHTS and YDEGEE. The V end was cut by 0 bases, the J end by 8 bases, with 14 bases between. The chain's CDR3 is CASSLAGERGEKLFF. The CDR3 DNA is TGTGCCAGCAGCTTGGCCGGGGAACGAGGGGAAAAACTGTTTTTT. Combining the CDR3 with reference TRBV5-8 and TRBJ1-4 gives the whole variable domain EAGVTQSPTHLIKTRGQQATLRCSPISGHTSVYWYQQALGLGLQFLLWYDEGEERNRGNFPPRFSGRQFPNYSSELNVNALELEDSALYLCASSLAGERGEKLFFGSGTQLSVL.

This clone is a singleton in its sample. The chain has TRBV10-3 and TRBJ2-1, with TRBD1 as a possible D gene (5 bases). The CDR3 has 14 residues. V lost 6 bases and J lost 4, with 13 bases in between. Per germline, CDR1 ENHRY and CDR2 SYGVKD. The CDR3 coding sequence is TGTGCCATCAGCCTAGGGGCGACTTACAATGAGCAGTTCTTC. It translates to CAISLGATYNEQFF.

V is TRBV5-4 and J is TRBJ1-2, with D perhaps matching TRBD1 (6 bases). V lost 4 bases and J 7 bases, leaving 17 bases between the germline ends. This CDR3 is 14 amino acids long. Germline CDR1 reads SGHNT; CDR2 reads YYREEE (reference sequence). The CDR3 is CASSHPDRWAGYTF. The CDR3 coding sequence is TGTGCCAGCAGCCACCCGGACAGATGGGCTGGCTACACCTTC. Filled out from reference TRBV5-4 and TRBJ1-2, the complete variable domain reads ETGVTQSPTHLIKTRGQQVTLRCSSQSGHNTVSWYQQALGQGPQFIFQYYREEENGRGNFPPRFSGLQFPNYSSELNVNALELDDSALYLCASSHPDRWAGYTFGSGTRLTVV.

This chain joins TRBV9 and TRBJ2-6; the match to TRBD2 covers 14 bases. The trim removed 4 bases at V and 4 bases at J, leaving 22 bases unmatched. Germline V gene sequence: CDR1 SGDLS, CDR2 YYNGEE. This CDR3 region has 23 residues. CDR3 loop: CASSFGTGGGLAGGGEGANVLTF. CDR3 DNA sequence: TGTGCCAGCAGCTTCGGGACAGGGGGCGGACTAGCGGGAGGTGGCGAGGGGGCCAACGTCCTGACTTTC.

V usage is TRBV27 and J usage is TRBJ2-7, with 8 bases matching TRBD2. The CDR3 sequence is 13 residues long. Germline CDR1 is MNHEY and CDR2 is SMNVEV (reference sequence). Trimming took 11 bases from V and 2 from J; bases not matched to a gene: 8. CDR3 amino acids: CAPSRGGPYEQYF. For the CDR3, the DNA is TGTGCCCCCTCCCGGGGGGGGCCCTACGAGCAGTACTTC.

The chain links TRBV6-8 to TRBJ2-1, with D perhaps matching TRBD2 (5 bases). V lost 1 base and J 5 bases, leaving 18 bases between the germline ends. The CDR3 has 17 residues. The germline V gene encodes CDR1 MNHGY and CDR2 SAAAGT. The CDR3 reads CASSYYEVPGCNNEQFF. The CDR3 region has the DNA TGTGCCAGCAGTTACTACGAGGTACCGGGATGCAACAATGAGCAGTTCTTC.

The CDR3 bases are TGCGCCAGCAGCCAAGTTCCTGAAGTAGCGGGAGGCGGGACCGGGCAGTACTTC. This sequence encodes CASSQVPEVAGGGTGQYF. J is TRBJ2-7 and V is TRBV4-3; 10 bases agree with TRBD2. The junction had 18 bases not matched to a gene; V was cut back by 1 base and J by 9 bases. The length of the CDR3 is 18 residues. Germline CDR1 LGHNA, CDR2 YSLEER.

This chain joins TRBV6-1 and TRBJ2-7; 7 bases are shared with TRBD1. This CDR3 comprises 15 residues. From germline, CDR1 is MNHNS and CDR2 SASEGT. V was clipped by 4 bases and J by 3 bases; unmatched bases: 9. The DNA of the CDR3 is TGTGCCAGCAGTGTAGGCCGGACAGGCTTCTACGAGCAGTACTTC. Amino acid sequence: CASSVGRTGFYEQYF.

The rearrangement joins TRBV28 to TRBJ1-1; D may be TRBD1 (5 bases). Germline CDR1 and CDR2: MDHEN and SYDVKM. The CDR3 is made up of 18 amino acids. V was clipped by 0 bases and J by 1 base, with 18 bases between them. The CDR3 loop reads CASSLCNVVGTGNTEAFF. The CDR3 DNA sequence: TGTGCCAGCAGTTTATGCAACGTGGTCGGCACAGGGAACACTGAAGCTTTCTTT.

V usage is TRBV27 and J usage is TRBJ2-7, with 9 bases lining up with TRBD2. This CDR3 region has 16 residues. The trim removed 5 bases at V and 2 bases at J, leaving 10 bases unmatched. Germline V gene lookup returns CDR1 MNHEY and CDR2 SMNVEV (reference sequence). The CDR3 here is CASSPLMLAGPYEQYF. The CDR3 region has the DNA TGTGCCAGCAGTCCCCTGATGCTAGCGGGACCCTACGAGCAGTACTTC.